This passage covers 27 T cell receptor beta chains from one sample sequenced in a study of blood T cell repertoires in COVID-19 (dated by TCRdb to the early 2020s). Library creation used the immunoSEQ multiplex PCR assay. TCRdb holds this immuneACCESS table with in-frame rearrangements only. Some clones are missing; in checked studies, unresolved V genes explain under half, and the rest has no known cause. The sample table shows some 200,000 clones, and about 89% are seen once. Approximately 3.5% of the sample belongs to the ten largest clones. The specimen sequenced was peripheral blood. Source of these receptors: a man between 65 and 85 years old with acute or convalescent COVID-19.

With regard to this clone: Other DNA sequences in this specimen translate into the identical CDR3. The chain carries TRBV5-1 and TRBJ1-4; 10 positions agree with TRBD1. CDR1 is SGHRS and CDR2 is YFSETQ in the germline V gene. Trimming took 4 bases from V and 8 from J; bases not matched to a gene: 5. This CDR3 region has 14 residues. Here the CDR3 reads CASSLGTGVEKLFF. The CDR3 DNA is TGCGCCAGCAGCCTAGGGACAGGGGTCGAAAAACTGTTTTTT.

The CDR3, as DNA: TGTGCCAGCAGCGGAGACCTGACCGGGGAGCTGTTTTTT. Amino acids: CASSGDLTGELFF. V gene TRBV3-1 (or the pseudogene TRBV3-2) combines with J gene TRBJ2-2, with D uncertain. Trimming took 5 bases from V and 5 from J, leaving 9 bases between them. Per the germline V gene, CDR1 is LGHDT and CDR2 is YNNKEL (reference sequence). The CDR3 runs 13 residues.

This chain uses TRBV5-1 with TRBJ2-7, with 8 bases lining up with TRBD2. The V gene end was trimmed by 0 bases and the J gene end by 3 bases; junction bases not matched to a gene: 2. The CDR3 contains 14 residues. Germline V gives CDR1 SGHRS, CDR2 YFSETQ. The CDR3, as DNA: TGCGCCAGCAGCTTGGATGCGGGGGGCTACGAGCAGTACTTC. This codes for CASSLDAGGYEQYF.

CDR3 DNA sequence: TGCGCCAGCAGCTCGGGACTAGCGGGACTTTTAGATACGCAGTATTTT. Translation gives CASSSGLAGLLDTQYF. The chain is built from TRBV5-1 and TRBJ2-3; TRBD2 matches 13 bases. Germline V gene lookup returns CDR1 SGHRS and CDR2 YFSETQ. This CDR3 is built from 16 residues. Unmatched junction bases numbered 6, after V lost 3 bases and J lost 5 bases.

This clone was seen only a few times. The rearrangement links TRBV29-1 to TRBJ1-2, with D perhaps matching TRBD1 (6 bases). Germline CDR1 is SQVTM and CDR2 is ANQGSEA. V was cut by 6 bases and J by 8 bases, with 19 bases left in between. CDR3 length: 13 amino acids. The CDR3 DNA reads TGCAGCGTAGGTACTATACAGGGAATGGGCTACACCTTC. It encodes CSVGTIQGMGYTF.

This chain joins TRBV5-1 and TRBJ2-5; 9 bases are shared with TRBD2. The CDR3 length is 14 residues. CDR1 and CDR2 (germline): SGHRS, YFSETQ. With V trimmed by 4 bases and J by 5 bases, 6 bases remained unmatched. In DNA form, the CDR3 reads TGCGCCAGCAGCATAGCGGGAGAGGCGGAGACCCAGTACTTC. Translation: CASSIAGEAETQYF. The full variable domain, completed using reference TRBV5-1 and TRBJ2-5, is KAGVTQTPRYLIKTRGQQVTLSCSPISGHRSVSWYQQTPGQGLQFLFEYFSETQRNKGNFPGRFSGRQFSNSRSEMNVSTLELGDSALYLCASSIAGEAETQYFGPGTRLLVL.

This clone was counted once. The genes are TRBV24-1 and TRBJ1-5; no clear D. This CDR3 has 14 residues. Per the germline V gene, CDR1 is KGHDR and CDR2 is SFDVKD. Trimming took 4 bases from V and 0 from J, leaving 6 bases between them. The CDR3 DNA reads as TGTGCCACCAGTGAACTTGATAGCAATCAGCCCCAGCATTTT. Translation: CATSELDSNQPQHF.

The V and J genes are TRBV6-1 and TRBJ1-2; D is undetermined. V was shortened by 3 bases and J by 1 base, with 9 bases between the two germline ends. The CDR3 length is 14 residues. Germline CDR1 is MNHNS and CDR2 is SASEGT. The CDR3 bases are TGTGCCAGCAGTGATACAAGCGATAACTATGGCTACACCTTC. It is translated as CASSDTSDNYGYTF.

The V gene is TRBV25-1, the J gene TRBJ2-1; D ambiguous. V gave up 4 bases and J gave up 3 bases, with 7 bases separating them. Germline CDR1 and CDR2: MGHDK and SYGVNS. This CDR3 contains 13 residues. The CDR3 protein is CASSAFSYNEQFF. In DNA, the CDR3 is TGTGCCAGCAGTGCCTTCAGCTACAATGAGCAGTTCTTC.

This chain joins TRBV18 and TRBJ2-1; 11 bases are a match to TRBD2. The length of the CDR3 is 20 residues. From germline, CDR1 is KGHSH and CDR2 LQKENI. The junction had 11 bases not matched to a gene; V was cut back by 1 base and J by 0 bases. CDR3 in amino acids: CASSPQPVTSGSPSYNEQFF. DNA of the CDR3: TGTGCCAGCTCACCACAGCCGGTTACTAGCGGGAGTCCCTCCTACAATGAGCAGTTCTTC.

The chain joins TRBV28 to TRBJ2-1; TRBD2 agrees at 9 bases. This CDR3 comprises 13 residues. CDR1 is MDHEN, CDR2 SYDVKM, per germline. J was trimmed by 10 bases and V by 11 bases; bases with no gene match: 12. This CDR3 reads CASTSGSLGEQFF. The CDR3 bases are TGTGCCTCAACTAGCGGGTCCCTCGGGGAGCAGTTCTTC. The whole variable domain, remainder taken from reference TRBV28 and TRBJ2-1, is DVKVTQSSRYLVKRTGEKVFLECVQDMDHENMFWYRQDPGLGLRLIYFSYDVKMKEKGDIPEGYSVSREKKERFSLILESASTNQTSMYLCASTSGSLGEQFFGPGTRLTVL.

This clone is medium-sized (0.01 to 0.1%) within its sample. The chain is built from TRBV18 and TRBJ2-7; possible D gene TRBD1, 5 bases. V lost 1 base, J lost 3 bases, and 10 bases lay in between. The CDR3 sequence is 14 residues long. From germline, CDR1 is KGHSH and CDR2 LQKENI. CDR3 sequence (DNA): TGTGCCAGCTCACCACTGCAGGGAAACTACGAGCAGTACTTC. As protein: CASSPLQGNYEQYF.

J is TRBJ2-7 and V is TRBV7-2; D call uncertain. The CDR3 spans 14 residues. Germline V lookup: CDR1 SGHTA, CDR2 FQGNSA. The V end was cut by 4 bases, the J end by 4 bases, with 14 bases between. The CDR3 DNA follows: TGTGCCAGCAGCTCCCAACCGATAACTTACGAGCAGTACTTC. Protein: CASSSQPITYEQYF.

The chain links TRBV28 to TRBJ1-6; 11 nucleotides align to TRBD1. CDR1 and CDR2 from the germline V gene are MDHEN and SYDVKM. The CDR3 length is 16 residues. After removal of 4 bases from V and 8 bases from J, the junction contained 7 bases not matched to a gene. The CDR3 DNA reads as TGTGCCAGCAGTTGGCTGGTGGGACAGGGGGATTCACCCCTCCACTTT. Amino acid sequence: CASSWLVGQGDSPLHF.

The chain links TRBV11-2 to TRBJ2-7; TRBD2 matches 8 bases. CDR1 and CDR2 from the germline V gene are SGHAT and FQNNGV. This CDR3 region has 16 residues. Unmatched junction bases numbered 18, after V lost 3 bases and J lost 11 bases. For the CDR3, the DNA is TGTGCCAGCAGCTTTTCCCCATTTAGCGGGACAAGAGGCAAGTACTTC. This sequence encodes CASSFSPFSGTRGKYF.

The chain joins TRBV19 to TRBJ2-1; maybe TRBD2 (5 bases). CDR3 length: 13 residues. Per germline, CDR1 LNHDA and CDR2 SQIVND (reference sequence). Trimming shortened V by 0 bases and J by 9 bases, and 9 bases separated the two germline ends. The CDR3 nucleotides are TGTGCCAGTAGTATAGAACTAGGCGGTGAGCAGTTCTTC. Translated, it gives CASSIELGGEQFF.

The chain uses TRBV25-1 and TRBJ1-6, with TRBD1 matching over 9 bases. CDR1 is MGHDK and CDR2 is SYGVNS in the germline V gene. V was pared by 6 bases and J by 6 bases, with 3 bases of the junction left unmatched. The CDR3 totals 14 residues. CDR3 in DNA: TGTGCCAGCAGCCGGGACAGGGTTAATTCACCCCTCCACTTT. Its protein is CASSRDRVNSPLHF.

J is TRBJ1-4 and V is TRBV5-4; tentative D call: TRBD1 (5 bases). Germline CDR1 SGHNT, CDR2 YYREEE (reference sequence). The CDR3 extends over 14 amino acids. V was trimmed by 4 bases and J by 4 bases, leaving 11 bases between them. The CDR3 DNA reads as TGTGCCAGCAGCCCCGGGGGTGTTAATGAAAAACTGTTTTTT. This translates into CASSPGGVNEKLFF. The full variable domain, with the rest looked up from reference TRBV5-4 and TRBJ1-4, is ETGVTQSPTHLIKTRGQQVTLRCSSQSGHNTVSWYQQALGQGPQFIFQYYREEENGRGNFPPRFSGLQFPNYSSELNVNALELDDSALYLCASSPGGVNEKLFFGSGTQLSVL.

V is TRBV4-1 and J is TRBJ2-1; D is perhaps TRBD1 (6 bases). The V and J ends lost 3 bases and 0 bases respectively, with 30 bases between them. CDR1 and CDR2 from the germline V gene are MGHRA and YSYEKL. The CDR3 length is 22 residues. DNA of the CDR3: TGCGCCAGCAGCCATCCTCGTATGTCGGCAGGGGATCGGCGGAGCTCCTACAATGAGCAGTTCTTC. It encodes CASSHPRMSAGDRRSSYNEQFF.

The rearrangement uses TRBV7-3 and TRBJ2-1, with TRBD2 matching 14 bases. The CDR3 has 16 residues. Germline trimming cut 5 bases from V and 8 bases from J; bases unmatched to any gene: 8. Germline CDR1 reads SGHTA; CDR2 reads FQGTGA. The CDR3 region has the DNA TGTGCCAGCAGCCCCTCGGGACTAGCGGGAGTCCATGAGCAGTTCTTC. It yields the protein CASSPSGLAGVHEQFF.

The chain links TRBV2 to TRBJ1-4; 8 bases are a match to TRBD1. CDR3 length: 13 amino acids. Germline-derived CDR1 and CDR2 are SNHLY and FYNNEI. Unmatched junction bases numbered 6, after V lost 8 bases and J lost 7 bases. CDR3 DNA: TGTGCCAGCCTCCGGGACAGGCGTGAAAAACTGTTTTTT. Amino acids: CASLRDRREKLFF.

This clone was picked up a small number of times. The genes are TRBV15 and TRBJ2-1; 8 nucleotides align to TRBD2. The CDR3 is made up of 13 amino acids. Germline V CDR1 and CDR2: LNHNV, YYDKDF (reference sequence). With 4 bases clipped from V and 8 bases from J, the junction kept 4 bases outside the gene matches. For the CDR3, the DNA is TGTGCCACCAGCATGGGACTAGTTGATGAGCAGTTCTTC. Its translation is CATSMGLVDEQFF.

This clone was observed a handful of times. The gene calls are TRBV6-2 or TRBV6-3 and TRBJ2-7; 9 nucleotides agree with TRBD1. This CDR3 is built from 14 residues. The germline gives CDR1 MNHEY, CDR2 SVGEGT. After removal of 6 bases from V and 5 bases from J, the junction contained 8 bases not matched to a gene. The CDR3 is CASSPRDRAHEQYF. As DNA, the CDR3 is TGTGCCAGCAGCCCCCGGGACAGGGCCCACGAGCAGTACTTC.

V and J are TRBV4-3 and TRBJ2-1; a possible D gene is TRBD2 (5 bases). Looked up from germline, CDR1 is LGHNA and CDR2 is YSLEER. Trimming took 4 bases from V and 3 from J, leaving 13 bases between them. The CDR3 extends over 15 amino acids. In nucleotides, the CDR3 is TGCGCCAGCAGCCCCAACGCCGGGGTCTACAATGAGCAGTTCTTC. Protein sequence: CASSPNAGVYNEQFF.

The V gene is TRBV7-9, the J gene TRBJ1-6; D is unresolved. The germline gives CDR1 SEHNR, CDR2 FQNEAQ (reference sequence). CDR3 length equals 13 residues. The V and J ends lost 4 bases and 9 bases respectively, with 10 bases between them. CDR3 sequence: CASSYGWSSPLHF. In DNA, the CDR3 is TGTGCCAGCAGCTACGGGTGGAGTTCACCCCTCCACTTT.

The genes are TRBV6-2 or TRBV6-3 and TRBJ1-5, with 8 bases matching TRBD1. J gave up 0 bases and V 2 bases, and 12 bases lay outside the gene matches. The CDR3 has 19 amino acids. Germline V gene data show CDR1 as MNHEY and CDR2 as SVGEGT. As DNA, the CDR3 is TGTGCCAGCAGTTACCAGACAGGGGCCGCGGGTCTTAGCAATCAGCCCCAGCATTTT. Protein: CASSYQTGAAGLSNQPQHF.

J is TRBJ2-5 and V is TRBV30, with D possibly matching TRBD2 (5 bases). Germline V gene sequence: CDR1 GTSNPN, CDR2 SVGIG (reference sequence). With 3 bases removed from V and 1 base from J, the gap between germline ends came to 9 bases. CDR3 length equals 13 residues. CDR3 in DNA: TGTGCCTGGAGAATGGCGGGCCAAGAGACCCAGTACTTC. Its protein is CAWRMAGQETQYF.